This T cell receptor (beta chain) was recovered during a study of OX40 agonist ivuxolimab in advanced cancers. Study at large: Head and neck, renal cell, melanoma or hepatocellular carcinoma were the cancers that dose-escalation patients had. Around 40% of patients had received prior checkpoint inhibitor therapy. The study, taken as a whole, reports: There was clonal expansion of CD4+ and CD8+ blood T cells by week 6 at 0.1 to 3.0 mg/kg. At 0.1-3.0 mg/kg, partial responders had clonal expansion among the lowest observed.

As for this clone: Its antigen is unidentified.

TCRdb's table, derived via immunoSEQ multiplex PCR, lists solely in-frame clones and lacks some. The sample records 42,000 or so clones, about 83% being singletons. Trimming left V 5 bases short and J 3 bases short, with 11 bases between. Looked up from germline, CDR1 is SGHTA and CDR2 is FQGTGA. The CDR3 consists of 14 residues. The V call is TRBV7-3, the J call TRBJ2-1; TRBD2 might be the D (6 bases). This TCR came from an adult with an advanced solid tumor such as melanoma, head and neck, liver or kidney cancer. This sample comprised CD4+ or CD8+ T cells sorted from blood, obtained in a trial of the OX40 agonist ivuxolimab. DNA for the CDR3: TGTGCCAGCAGCCCCACCGGGGGCTACAATGAGCAGTTCTTC. Translated, it gives CASSPTGGYNEQFF. The full variable domain, in which reference TRBV7-3 and TRBJ2-1 provide the parts outside the CDR3, is GAGVSQTPSNKVTEKGKYVELRCDPISGHTALYWYRQSLGQGPEFLIYFQGTGAADDSGLPNDRFFAVRPEGSVSTLKIQRTERGDSAVYLCASSPTGGYNEQFFGPGTRLTVL.